One sample yielded the 19 T cell receptor beta chains listed below, sequenced in a study of cytomegalovirus exposure and HLA in healthy donors. 60 Vbeta and 13 Jbeta primers were used in PCR. Profiling relied on immunoSEQ multiplex PCR, and the TCRdb table lists in-frame clones only, not all of them. The table has approximately 110,000 clones, 77% seen once. The specimen sequenced was PBMCs. The receptors were gathered from a woman in her thirties or forties in good health and CMV-seropositive.

The genes are TRBV4-2 and TRBJ1-4; D call uncertain. The CDR3 runs to 12 residues. V was clipped by 0 bases and J by 8 bases, with 4 bases between them. Germline V gene sequence: CDR1 LGHNA, CDR2 YNFKEQ. The CDR3 DNA reads as TGTGCCAGCAGCCAAGACAGGGAAAAACTGTTTTTT. It translates to CASSQDREKLFF.

The chain carries TRBV6-1 and TRBJ1-6; 8 positions match TRBD1. V was clipped by 2 bases and J by 6 bases; unmatched bases: 12. Germline CDR1 and CDR2: MNHNS and SASEGT. This CDR3 is built from 18 residues. CDR3 nucleotide sequence: TGTGCCAGCAGTGAATCACCCGGGACAGGCTCCGCTAATTCACCCCTCCACTTT. This gives the protein CASSESPGTGSANSPLHF.

The chain uses TRBV14 and TRBJ2-1; D is possibly TRBD1 (5 bases). The CDR3 length is 16 residues. V lost 3 bases and J lost 1, with 13 bases in between. Germline V gene data show CDR1 as SGHDN and CDR2 as FVKESK. The chain's CDR3 is CASSQVVTVSYNEQFF. CDR3 coding DNA: TGTGCCAGCAGCCAGGTTGTGACAGTATCCTACAATGAGCAGTTCTTC. Combining the CDR3 with reference TRBV14 and TRBJ2-1 gives the whole variable domain EAGVTQFPSHSVIEKGQTVTLRCDPISGHDNLYWYRRVMGKEIKFLLHFVKESKQDESGMPNNRFLAERTGGTYSTLKVQPAELEDSGVYFCASSQVVTVSYNEQFFGPGTRLTVL.

The chain is built from TRBV10-3 and TRBJ2-1; possibly TRBD2 for D (5 bases). V gave up 8 bases and J gave up 9 bases, with 14 bases separating them. The length of the CDR3 is 12 residues. CDR1 and CDR2 (germline): ENHRY, SYGVKD. The CDR3 DNA is TGTGCCATCGCCTCATATCGGGGTGAGCAGTTCTTC. It specifies CAIASYRGEQFF.

This rearrangement joins TRBV7-2 to TRBJ2-7; 7 bases fit TRBD1. Germline V lookup: CDR1 SGHTA, CDR2 FQGNSA. The CDR3 runs 14 residues. J lost 2 bases, V lost 4 bases, and 5 bases had no gene match. CDR3 sequence (DNA): TGTGCCAGCAGCTCGTTGACAGGGACCTACGAGCAGTACTTC. Its protein is CASSSLTGTYEQYF.

The chain has TRBV18 and TRBJ2-2; 9 bases align to TRBD1. V lost 3 bases, J lost 7 bases, and 6 bases stayed unmatched. There are 15 residues in the CDR3. The germline V gene has CDR1 KGHSH and CDR2 LQKENI. CDR3: CASSPRTGEGGELFF. Written as DNA, the CDR3 is TGTGCCAGCTCACCTCGGACAGGGGAAGGCGGGGAGCTGTTTTTT.

This rearrangement joins TRBV5-4 to TRBJ2-3, with TRBD2 identical over 8 bases. The CDR3 extends over 16 amino acids. V shed 2 bases, J shed 5 bases, and the junction held 10 bases outside the gene matches. Germline CDR1 is SGHNT and CDR2 is YYREEE (reference sequence). CDR3 amino acids: CASSFSPGLAGDTQYF. For the CDR3, the DNA is TGTGCCAGCAGCTTTTCGCCTGGGCTAGCGGGAGATACGCAGTATTTT.

The rearrangement uses TRBV4-1 and TRBJ2-1; 9 positions match TRBD2. CDR1 is MGHRA and CDR2 is YSYEKL in the germline V gene. The CDR3 covers 16 residues. V trimming: 4 bases; J trimming: 8 bases; junction bases outside the gene matches: 12. The CDR3 protein is CASSRLGSSGKDEQFF. CDR3 nucleotide sequence: TGCGCCAGCAGCCGACTTGGGTCTAGCGGGAAGGATGAGCAGTTCTTC.

The V call is TRBV19, the J call TRBJ2-3, with 7 positions matching TRBD2. This CDR3 has 15 residues. V lost 3 bases and J lost 1; bases outside the gene matches: 4. Germline lookup yields CDR1 LNHDA and CDR2 SQIVND (reference sequence). The CDR3 DNA sequence: TGTGCCAGTAGTATTATCCTAGCGGGCACAGATACGCAGTATTTT. This gives the protein CASSIILAGTDTQYF.

The J gene is TRBJ2-5, the V gene TRBV5-1; TRBD2 agrees at 7 bases. The V gene end was trimmed by 0 bases and the J gene end by 5 bases; junction bases not matched to a gene: 7. This CDR3 contains 15 residues. The germline V gene has CDR1 SGHRS and CDR2 YFSETQ. This chain's CDR3 is CASSLAGGSGETQYF. The CDR3 region has the DNA TGCGCCAGCAGCTTGGCCGGCGGGAGTGGTGAGACCCAGTACTTC.

The V and J genes are TRBV27 and TRBJ2-1; D unclear. V lost 10 bases to trimming and J lost 8 bases, with 15 bases between them. Looked up from germline, CDR1 is MNHEY and CDR2 is SMNVEV (reference sequence). The CDR3 length is 12 residues. In nucleotides, the CDR3 is TGTGCCACTCTCGATCCCTTAGATGAGCAGTTCTTC. This gives the protein CATLDPLDEQFF.

The chain joins TRBV25-1 to TRBJ1-1; tentative D call: TRBD1 (5 bases). The germline CDR1 and CDR2 sequences are MGHDK and SYGVNS. The ends were cut back, 6 bases at V and 1 base at J, with 12 bases in the middle. The length of the CDR3 is 14 residues. CDR3 sequence (DNA): TGTGCCAGCAGGGGGCCGACAGAGAACACTGAAGCTTTCTTT. This encodes CASRGPTENTEAFF.

This chain uses TRBV28 with TRBJ2-1; 14 nucleotides match TRBD2. Germline assignment: CDR1 MDHEN and CDR2 SYDVKM. This CDR3 spans 16 amino acids. V trimming: 5 bases; J trimming: 10 bases; junction bases outside the gene matches: 10. CDR3 region: CASSPRTSGRSGEQFF. CDR3 DNA: TGTGCCAGCAGTCCTCGGACTAGCGGGAGGAGTGGGGAGCAGTTCTTC.

J is TRBJ2-2 and V is TRBV9; perhaps TRBD2 as D (6 bases). Germline V gives CDR1 SGDLS, CDR2 YYNGEE. V lost 2 bases and J lost 5, with 7 bases in between. The CDR3 sequence is 13 residues long. Here the CDR3 DNA reads TGTGCCAGCAGCGTTGGGACTACCGGGGAGCTGTTTTTT. Protein product: CASSVGTTGELFF.

This clone has only a few counts. The gene calls are TRBV5-4 and TRBJ1-3; weak D call: TRBD1 (5 bases). Germline V gene sequence: CDR1 SGHNT, CDR2 YYREEE (reference sequence). The CDR3 spans 15 residues. The V end lost 7 bases, the J end lost 3 bases, and 17 bases lay between the germline ends. Written as DNA, the CDR3 is TGTGCCAGCTCGGAGCAGGGCCGCGGTGGAAACACCATATATTTT. Its protein is CASSEQGRGGNTIYF.

In nucleotides, the CDR3 is TGTGCCAGCAGCTTAGCAGGGAGCTCCTACAATGAGCAGTTCTTC. Encoded protein: CASSLAGSSYNEQFF. The chain links TRBV7-9 to TRBJ2-1; D may be TRBD2 (5 bases). Per germline, CDR1 SEHNR and CDR2 FQNEAQ (reference sequence). CDR3 length: 15 amino acids. V was trimmed by 0 bases and J by 0 bases, leaving 6 bases between them.

The V call is TRBV28, the J call TRBJ1-2; TRBD1 matches 7 bases. The CDR3 spans 14 residues. V trimming: 7 bases; J trimming: 9 bases; junction bases outside the gene matches: 14. Germline CDR1 reads MDHEN; CDR2 reads SYDVKM. This chain's CDR3 is CASTRGGARGRYTF. CDR3 bases: TGTGCCAGCACTCGAGGGGGCGCCCGGGGGCGCTACACCTTC.

This clone was seen just once. The chain is built from TRBV10-2 and TRBJ2-6; D gene unclear. The CDR3 runs to 18 residues. The V end lost 2 bases, the J end lost 0 bases, and 14 bases lay between the germline ends. CDR1 and CDR2 (germline): WSHSY, SAAADI. The CDR3 coding sequence is TGCGCCAGCAGTGAGGAAGCAGGTACCAGCTCTGGGGCCAACGTCCTGACTTTC. Encoded protein: CASSEEAGTSSGANVLTF.

This chain joins TRBV19 and TRBJ1-1; 7 bases align to TRBD1. Germline V CDR1 and CDR2: LNHDA, SQIVND (reference sequence). The CDR3 extends over 15 amino acids. After removal of 0 bases from V and 2 bases from J, the junction contained 3 bases not matched to a gene. The CDR3 DNA reads as TGTGCCAGTAGTATAGAAGGGACAGACAACACTGAAGCTTTCTTT. Protein sequence: CASSIEGTDNTEAFF.